The sequence of this T cell receptor beta chain was determined in a study of CD8 T cells in ankylosing spondylitis. TCRdb re-called the 5' RACE reads through MiXCR, storing one row per CDR3 protein. The sample contains under 400,000 distinct CDR3 sequences, roughly 10% of which appear only once. This clonotype was counted many times. Sequencing used blood, either unsorted or a sorted T cell fraction (not recorded which). The receptor comes from a female donor with ankylosing spondylitis or in good health (not recorded which).

CDR3 protein: CASSFRGAEAFF. The CDR3 nucleotides read TGTGCCAGCAGTTTTCGGGGGGCTGAAGCTTTCTTT. The chain is built from TRBV12-3 or TRBV12-4 and TRBJ1-1; possibly TRBD1 for D (5 bases). V lost 3 bases and J 6 bases, leaving 8 bases between the germline ends. The CDR3 is 12 residues long.